This passage covers 27 T cell receptor beta chains from one sample sequenced in a study of a mutant IDH1 vaccine in newly diagnosed glioma. Stated time point: baseline, week 1 (first vaccination visit). Treatment in this sample: pre-vaccination baseline after standard-of-care therapy. The protocol was immunoSEQ multiplex PCR, while the TCRdb copy is restricted to in-frame clones and leaves out a portion. The table has tens of thousands of clones, 75% to 95% seen once. The sequenced sample was PBMCs, obtained from a glioma patient treated with radiotherapy, temozolomide or both. The receptors here all came from a man aged 50-59 years with glioma.

With regard to this clone: The junction differs from germline at one of its ends, possibly a read error. The V call is TRBV4-1, the J call TRBJ2-6; D might be TRBD1 (5 bases). This CDR3 region has 17 residues. Per the germline V gene, CDR1 is MGHRA and CDR2 is YSYEKL. Here the CDR3 reads CASSQGTLASAANVLTF. The CDR3 region has the DNA TGCGCCAGCAGCCAAGGGACATTAGCTTCTGCGGCCAACGTCCTGACTTTC.

V and J are TRBV7-9 and TRBJ2-3; 14 bases agree with TRBD2. The CDR3 runs to 16 residues. In germline, CDR1 is SEHNR, CDR2 FQNEAQ (reference sequence). Trimming cost V 4 bases and J 6 bases; bases outside gene matches: 6. As DNA, the CDR3 is TGTGCCAGCAGCTACAGACTAGCGGGGGGGAGTGATACGCAGTATTTT. This encodes CASSYRLAGGSDTQYF.

The V gene is TRBV6-5, the J gene TRBJ1-5; D is possibly TRBD1 (5 bases). CDR3 length: 14 amino acids. V was cut by 2 bases and J by 6 bases, with 11 bases left in between. CDR1 MNHEY and CDR2 SVGAGI come from the germline V gene. The CDR3 coding sequence is TGTGCCAGCAGTTACGCGGGCGGGGGTCAGCCCCAGCATTTT. Its protein product is CASSYAGGGQPQHF.

The chain is built from TRBV5-8 and TRBJ1-1; no clear D gene. Deletions cut 5 bases from V and 1 base from J, with 9 bases between. Germline CDR1 and CDR2: SGHTS and YDEGEE. CDR3 length: 13 residues. The CDR3 DNA is TGTGCCAGCAGGCCTTATAGGAACACTGAAGCTTTCTTT. Protein sequence: CASRPYRNTEAFF. The variable domain in full, completed from reference TRBV5-8 and TRBJ1-1, reads EAGVTQSPTHLIKTRGQQATLRCSPISGHTSVYWYQQALGLGLQFLLWYDEGEERNRGNFPPRFSGRQFPNYSSELNVNALELEDSALYLCASRPYRNTEAFFGQGTRLTVV.

The chain employs TRBV2 and TRBJ1-1; TRBD1 might be the D (5 bases). Per the germline V gene, CDR1 is SNHLY and CDR2 is FYNNEI. This CDR3 has 16 residues. V was shortened by 6 bases and J by 4 bases, with 21 bases between the two germline ends. The CDR3 sequence is CASSPSGGTGVTEAFF. The DNA for the CDR3 is TGTGCCAGCAGCCCCTCTGGTGGGACGGGGGTCACTGAAGCTTTCTTT.

This chain joins TRBV29-1 and TRBJ1-3; D is ambiguous. CDR3 length: 11 amino acids. Germline V gene lookup returns CDR1 SQVTM and CDR2 ANQGSEA. The germline V and J ends were trimmed by 7 bases and 4 bases, with 8 bases remaining between them. DNA for the CDR3: TGCAGCGCCCTCCTGGGAAACACCATATATTTT. Residues: CSALLGNTIYF.

The chain couples TRBV11-3 to TRBJ1-1; D ambiguous. Trimming removed 4 bases from V and 0 bases from J, with 6 bases in between. The CDR3 spans 13 residues. Germline values: CDR1 SGHNT, CDR2 YENEEA. The CDR3 here is CASSSTVNTEAFF. The CDR3, as DNA: TGTGCCAGCAGCTCGACGGTGAACACTGAAGCTTTCTTT.

The rearrangement uses TRBV19 and TRBJ1-2; TRBD1 aligns across 7 bases. Germline V gives CDR1 LNHDA, CDR2 SQIVND (reference sequence). After removal of 7 bases from V and 7 bases from J, the junction contained 6 bases not matched to a gene. The CDR3 is 12 residues long. DNA for the CDR3: TGTGCCAGTAAGGGACAGTCCATTGGCTACACCTTC. Protein sequence: CASKGQSIGYTF.

For the CDR3, the DNA is TGTGCCAGCGGCCAGGGCTCCTACGAGCAGTACTTC. As protein: CASGQGSYEQYF. V gene TRBV2 combines with J gene TRBJ2-7; tentatively, D is TRBD1 (5 bases). Germline CDR1 and CDR2: SNHLY and FYNNEI. The ends were cut back, 8 bases at V and 0 bases at J, with 8 bases in the middle. The length of the CDR3 is 12 residues.

The rearrangement joins TRBV2 to TRBJ1-1, with a possible D match to TRBD1 (5 bases). The germline V gene encodes CDR1 SNHLY and CDR2 FYNNEI. V lost 8 bases, J lost 1 base, and 11 bases lay in between. The CDR3 contains 13 residues. As DNA, the CDR3 is TGTGCCAGCTCCGACAGCCCGAACACTGAAGCTTTCTTT. As protein: CASSDSPNTEAFF.

This clone was seen just once. The CDR3 here is CASSLQREIADTQYF. The CDR3 DNA reads TGTGCCAGCAGCTTGCAGCGGGAGATTGCAGATACGCAGTATTTT. The chain joins TRBV5-5 to TRBJ2-3; the match to TRBD2 covers 8 bases. Trimming took 1 base from V and 4 from J; bases not matched to a gene: 5. Germline values: CDR1 SGHKS, CDR2 YYEKEE (reference sequence). This CDR3 is 15 amino acids long.

The rearrangement joins TRBV30 to TRBJ2-3; 12 bases fit TRBD2. CDR3 length: 18 amino acids. After removal of 5 bases from V and 6 bases from J, the junction contained 18 bases not matched to a gene. Germline CDR1 GTSNPN, CDR2 SVGIG (reference sequence). CDR3 sequence: CAWGRSLLAGGGSDTQYF. In DNA, the CDR3 is TGTGCCTGGGGGCGTAGCCTACTAGCGGGAGGTGGGAGTGATACGCAGTATTTT.

This chain links TRBV5-4 with TRBJ1-2; a weak D match, TRBD1 (5 bases). Trimming stripped 4 bases from V and 2 bases from J, with 12 bases between. The CDR3 is made up of 14 amino acids. The germline gives CDR1 SGHNT, CDR2 YYREEE (reference sequence). The CDR3 spells CASSQGVPNYGYTF. For the CDR3, the DNA is TGTGCCAGCAGCCAGGGAGTACCAAACTATGGCTACACCTTC.

V is TRBV19 and J is TRBJ2-7; TRBD2 agrees at 9 bases. CDR1 is LNHDA and CDR2 is SQIVND in the germline V gene (reference sequence). After removal of 5 bases from V and 3 bases from J, the junction contained 8 bases not matched to a gene. The CDR3 loop spans 15 amino acids. As DNA, the CDR3 is TGTGCCAGTAGTCCCTTCGCGGGAGGGGTCTACGAGCAGTACTTC. It codes for CASSPFAGGVYEQYF.

The J gene is TRBJ2-3, the V gene TRBV10-1; 7 positions agree with TRBD1. This CDR3 comprises 15 residues. The V and J ends lost 4 bases and 4 bases, in that order; junction bases with no gene match: 8. Germline values: CDR1 WNHNN, CDR2 SYGVQD (reference sequence). CDR3 in amino acids: CASSAGRGSADTQYF. For the CDR3, the DNA is TGCGCCAGCAGTGCGGGCAGGGGGTCCGCAGATACGCAGTATTTT.

V is TRBV2 and J is TRBJ2-7; D is perhaps TRBD2 (6 bases). CDR1 SNHLY and CDR2 FYNNEI come from the germline V gene. The CDR3 runs to 15 residues. V shed 10 bases and J shed 0 bases, with 19 bases lying between them. CDR3 region: CATDRGGAASYEQYF. DNA for the CDR3: TGTGCCACCGACCGGGGCGGGGCTGCCTCCTACGAGCAGTACTTC.

This chain uses TRBV4-2 with TRBJ1-5; a weak D match, TRBD1 (6 bases). Deletions cut 4 bases from V and 2 bases from J, with 15 bases between. The CDR3 runs to 16 residues. Germline CDR1 LGHNA, CDR2 YNFKEQ. CDR3 in DNA: TGTGCCAGCAGCCCCTTACAGGGAGTTCGCAATCAGCCCCAGCATTTT. Its protein product is CASSPLQGVRNQPQHF.

This clone was recorded once. V gene TRBV18 combines with J gene TRBJ2-7; 7 bases map to TRBD2. There are 14 residues in the CDR3. With V trimmed by 2 bases and J by 3 bases, 4 bases remained unmatched. Germline-derived CDR1 and CDR2 are KGHSH and LQKENI. Here the CDR3 reads CASSPGLADYEQYF. CDR3 sequence (DNA): TGTGCCAGCTCACCAGGGCTAGCGGACTACGAGCAGTACTTC.

This chain links TRBV6-5 with TRBJ1-1; possibly TRBD1 for D (6 bases). This CDR3 is 12 amino acids long. The V and J ends lost 7 bases and 6 bases respectively, with 12 bases between them. Germline values: CDR1 MNHEY, CDR2 SVGAGI. The CDR3 DNA reads as TGTGCCAGCACCGAACAGGGCTCTGAAGCTTTCTTT. This gives the protein CASTEQGSEAFF.

The V call is TRBV11-2, the J call TRBJ2-5, with 7 nucleotides matching TRBD1. The CDR3 consists of 14 residues. V trimming: 2 bases; J trimming: 5 bases; junction bases outside the gene matches: 5. CDR1 and CDR2 from the germline V gene are SGHAT and FQNNGV. This CDR3 is CASSLTQGWETQYF. The DNA for the CDR3 is TGTGCCAGCAGCTTAACACAGGGGTGGGAGACCCAGTACTTC.

The chain uses TRBV2 and TRBJ1-5, with 8 positions matching TRBD1. Germline CDR1 is SNHLY and CDR2 is FYNNEI. The CDR3 contains 13 residues. The trim removed 6 bases at V and 9 bases at J, leaving 7 bases unmatched. The CDR3 region is CASRDREVAPQHF. The CDR3 region has the DNA TGTGCCAGCAGGGACAGGGAGGTAGCGCCCCAGCATTTT.

This clone was found once. The chain links TRBV29-1 to TRBJ2-5; 7 nucleotides align to TRBD1. Trimming cost V 5 bases and J 1 base; bases outside gene matches: 13. The CDR3 is 16 amino acids. Per germline, CDR1 SQVTM and CDR2 ANQGSEA. The CDR3 DNA reads as TGCAGCGTTTTACCGAGGGGGCACAGCCTCCAAGAGACCCAGTACTTC. It encodes CSVLPRGHSLQETQYF.

The chain joins TRBV10-2 to TRBJ2-7; D may be TRBD1 or TRBD2 (5 bases each). The length of the CDR3 is 13 residues. Between the trimmed V and J ends, which lost 7 bases and 7 bases, there was a span of 17 bases. CDR1 and CDR2 from the germline V gene are WSHSY and SAAADI. DNA of the CDR3: TGCGCCAGCACCCCCGGGACCTCGCGTGAGCAGTACTTC. Protein product: CASTPGTSREQYF.

This clone was observed once. V gene TRBV6-5 combines with J gene TRBJ2-7; no reliable D call. V was clipped by 0 bases and J by 0 bases, with 12 bases between them. This CDR3 region has 16 residues. Germline V gene data show CDR1 as MNHEY and CDR2 as SVGAGI. CDR3 nucleotide sequence: TGTGCCAGCAGTTACTCCCGGTTCGTCGGCTCCTACGAGCAGTACTTC. Its protein product is CASSYSRFVGSYEQYF.

The gene calls are TRBV19 and TRBJ2-1; D uncertain. Germline V gene lookup returns CDR1 LNHDA and CDR2 SQIVND (reference sequence). Between the trimmed V and J ends, which lost 6 bases and 10 bases, there was a span of 10 bases. The CDR3 has 11 amino acids. Written as DNA, the CDR3 is TGTGCCAGTAGGAACAGAGCCGAGCAGTTCTTC. Its protein is CASRNRAEQFF.

This chain links TRBV27 with TRBJ2-7; perhaps TRBD2 as D (6 bases). Trimming left V 1 base short and J 0 bases short, with 10 bases between. Germline CDR1 MNHEY, CDR2 SMNVEV (reference sequence). The CDR3 totals 15 residues. The CDR3 region has the DNA TGTGCCAGCAGTTTATTTGGGGGGACCTCCTACGAGCAGTACTTC. Translated: CASSLFGGTSYEQYF.

The rearrangement links TRBV19 to TRBJ1-1, with D possibly being TRBD1 (6 bases). The CDR3 totals 16 residues. Germline values: CDR1 LNHDA, CDR2 SQIVND (reference sequence). V was trimmed by 3 bases and J by 6 bases, leaving 20 bases between them. In DNA form, the CDR3 reads TGTGCCAGTAGTATTGCTACAGGGAGGGTGGGGGCTGAAGCTTTCTTT. Translating gives CASSIATGRVGAEAFF. The full variable domain, in which reference TRBV19 and TRBJ1-1 provide the parts outside the CDR3, is DGGITQSPKYLFRKEGQNVTLSCEQNLNHDAMYWYRQDPGQGLRLIYYSQIVNDFQKGDIAEGYSVSREKKESFPLTVTSAQKNPTAFYLCASSIATGRVGAEAFFGQGTRLTVV.